The 9 T cell receptor beta chains below were found in one sample sequenced in a study of cytomegalovirus exposure and HLA in healthy donors. PCR amplification relied on 60 Vbeta primers (plus 13 Jbeta primers). Using immunoSEQ multiplex PCR, the repertoire was profiled, and TCRdb retains in-frame clones only, with some absent. This sample has some 120,000 clones, with roughly 81% found just once. Sequencing input: PBMCs. The source of these receptors is a woman in her twenties or thirties in good health and CMV-seronegative.

The CDR3 protein is CASSLEQGLTNSYEQYF. The CDR3 DNA sequence: TGTGCCAGCAGCTTAGAACAAGGACTTACCAACTCCTACGAGCAGTACTTC. J is TRBJ2-7 and V is TRBV7-6, with D perhaps matching TRBD2 (5 bases). V was trimmed by 1 base and J by 0 bases, leaving 16 bases between them. The CDR3 has 17 residues. The germline V gene encodes CDR1 SGHVS and CDR2 FNYEAQ.

The chain uses TRBV2 and TRBJ2-5; 9 bases are a match to TRBD2. This CDR3 region has 15 residues. V gave up 6 bases and J gave up 5 bases; unmatched junction bases: 10. CDR1 and CDR2 from the germline V gene are SNHLY and FYNNEI. CDR3 nucleotide sequence: TGTGCCAGCAGGGGAATAGCGGGGGCTAGGGAGACCCAGTACTTC. Translated, it gives CASRGIAGARETQYF.

This chain uses TRBV27 with TRBJ2-7; D not resolved. Germline loops: CDR1 MNHEY, CDR2 SMNVEV (reference sequence). V was cut by 9 bases and J by 3 bases, with 15 bases left in between. The CDR3 consists of 13 residues. CDR3: CARCRSTFYEQYF. In DNA form, the CDR3 reads TGTGCCAGGTGCCGGTCCACCTTCTACGAGCAGTACTTC.

The chain uses TRBV6-5 and TRBJ2-4; 7 nucleotides match TRBD1. V shed 6 bases, J shed 4 bases, and the junction held 9 bases outside the gene matches. This CDR3 is built from 15 residues. Germline V gives CDR1 MNHEY, CDR2 SVGAGI. Here the CDR3 reads CASRTRQGEKNIQYF. The CDR3 DNA reads TGTGCCAGCAGGACCAGACAGGGAGAAAAAAACATTCAGTACTTC.

This clone has a handful of counts. V gene TRBV4-1 combines with J gene TRBJ1-2, with TRBD1 as a possible D gene (6 bases). This CDR3 spans 14 amino acids. The V gene lost 0 bases and the J gene lost 4 bases, with 9 bases spanning the gap. Germline V gene sequence: CDR1 MGHRA, CDR2 YSYEKL. This CDR3 is CASSQDTGTYGYTF. The CDR3 region has the DNA TGCGCCAGCAGCCAAGATACAGGGACCTATGGCTACACCTTC.

The gene calls are TRBV19 and TRBJ2-1; 9 positions agree with TRBD1. Germline CDR1 and CDR2: LNHDA and SQIVND (reference sequence). V lost 4 bases and J lost 6; bases outside the gene matches: 7. The CDR3 extends over 15 amino acids. CDR3 residues: CASSTPGTGTNEQFF. CDR3 sequence (DNA): TGTGCCAGTAGTACTCCCGGGACAGGGACCAATGAGCAGTTCTTC.

The V and J genes are TRBV5-6 and TRBJ1-4; 9 positions agree with TRBD1. Looked up from germline, CDR1 is SGHDT and CDR2 is YYEEEE. The J segment lost 7 bases and the V segment lost 0 bases, leaving 4 bases of the junction unmatched. The CDR3 runs to 15 residues. This chain's CDR3 is CASSLVTGGAEKLFF. In nucleotides, the CDR3 is TGTGCCAGCAGCTTGGTGACAGGGGGGGCTGAAAAACTGTTTTTT.

V gene TRBV5-1 combines with J gene TRBJ2-7, with 7 bases lining up with TRBD1. The CDR3 extends over 14 amino acids. Germline loops: CDR1 SGHRS, CDR2 YFSETQ. After removal of 0 bases from V and 6 bases from J, the junction contained 6 bases not matched to a gene. In DNA, the CDR3 is TGCGCCAGCAGCTTGGTGGAGGCAGGGGGCGAGCAGTACTTC. Its protein is CASSLVEAGGEQYF.

V usage is TRBV2 and J usage is TRBJ2-3; 12 bases map to TRBD1. The germline gives CDR1 SNHLY, CDR2 FYNNEI. The junction had 6 bases not matched to a gene; V was cut back by 7 bases and J by 4 bases. This CDR3 is built from 15 residues. The CDR3: CASTTGTGGPDTQYF. CDR3 bases: TGTGCCAGCACAACCGGGACAGGGGGCCCAGATACGCAGTATTTT.